The 31 T cell receptor beta chains given below trace back to one sample, sequenced in a study of T cells in Graves' hyperthyroidism and ophthalmopathy. RNA transcripts gave rise to amplified TCR beta CDR3 regions. HTBI primers were used for first-round RT-PCR of the TCR CDR3. TCRdb called the multiplex PCR reads again in MiXCR, with one record for every CDR3 protein. The table lists about 640,000 distinct CDR3 sequences, about 20% of them singletons. Sequencing was done on a sample of blood. The source of these receptors is a man under 40 with Graves' ophthalmopathy.

This clonotype was counted only a few times. The chain carries TRBV13 and TRBJ2-3, with TRBD1 identical over 7 bases. Germline V gene lookup returns CDR1 PRHDT and CDR2 FYEKMQ (reference sequence). The junction had 9 bases not matched to a gene; V was cut back by 6 bases and J by 0 bases. The CDR3 has 16 residues. In DNA form, the CDR3 reads TGTGCCAGCAGTTCCCGGGACAGATCTAGCACAGATACGCAGTATTTT. It yields the protein CASSSRDRSSTDTQYF. The whole variable domain, remainder taken from reference TRBV13 and TRBJ2-3, is AAGVIQSPRHLIKEKRETATLKCYPIPRHDTVYWYQQGPGQDPQFLISFYEKMQSDKGSIPDRFSAQQFSDYHSELNMSSLELGDSALYFCASSSRDRSSTDTQYFGPGTRLTVL.

This clonotype came up a few times. The chain has TRBV4-1 and TRBJ2-2, with a possible D match to TRBD2 (6 bases). V gave up 4 bases and J gave up 3 bases, with 15 bases separating them. The CDR3 contains 16 residues. Per the germline V gene, CDR1 is MGHRA and CDR2 is YSYEKL. CDR3 protein: CASSRRDLRDTGELFF. Here the CDR3 DNA reads TGCGCCAGCAGCCGCCGGGACTTACGGGACACCGGGGAGCTGTTTTTT.

The chain joins TRBV5-1 to TRBJ2-1, with D perhaps TRBD2 (6 bases). The CDR3 is made up of 14 amino acids. CDR1 and CDR2 (germline): SGHRS, YFSETQ. V lost 3 bases, J lost 4 bases, and 11 bases lay in between. The CDR3 bases are TGCGCCAGCAGCTGGCGGGGCAAATACAATGAGCAGTTCTTC. This encodes CASSWRGKYNEQFF.

V gene TRBV30 combines with J gene TRBJ1-2, with TRBD1 as a possible D gene (5 bases). The CDR3 runs 13 residues. Trimming cost V 6 bases and J 5 bases, with 16 bases left between them. Germline CDR1 and CDR2: GTSNPN and SVGIG (reference sequence). In DNA, the CDR3 is TGTGCCTGTCCGACCAGGGCGGGGTATGGCTACACCTTC. This gives the protein CACPTRAGYGYTF.

This sequence joins TRBV3-1 and TRBJ2-7, with D perhaps TRBD2 (6 bases). Trimming took off 10 bases at V and 0 bases at J, with 13 bases between the two ends. The CDR3 is made up of 13 amino acids. Germline V gives CDR1 LGHDT, CDR2 YNNKEL (reference sequence). This CDR3 is CATSFGSSYEQYF. CDR3 sequence (DNA): TGTGCCACCAGTTTCGGGAGCTCCTACGAGCAGTACTTC.

A single count supports this clonotype. This chain joins TRBV9 and TRBJ1-4; D is uncertain. The germline V and J ends were trimmed by 0 bases and 6 bases, with 6 bases remaining between them. This CDR3 spans 13 amino acids. The germline CDR1 and CDR2 sequences are SGDLS and YYNGEE. The DNA for the CDR3 is TGTGCCAGCAGCGTAGGCAGTGATGAAAAACTGTTTTTT. Its protein is CASSVGSDEKLFF.

V is TRBV25-1 and J is TRBJ2-2; TRBD2 matches at 13 bases. CDR1 is MGHDK, CDR2 SYGVNS, per germline. This CDR3 comprises 16 residues. The ends lost 6 bases at V and 4 bases at J; junction bases unmatched: 5. CDR3 region: CASSLRTSGSTGELFF. The CDR3 bases are TGTGCCAGCAGCCTAAGGACTAGCGGGAGCACCGGGGAGCTGTTTTTT.

This clonotype was seen only a few times. The chain combines TRBV12-3 or TRBV12-4 with TRBJ2-3; tentatively, D is TRBD1 (5 bases). V was trimmed by 11 bases and J by 5 bases, leaving 17 bases between them. The CDR3 spans 13 residues. The CDR3 bases are TGTGCCTCCCGAGAGAGGCAGGGAGATACGCAGTATTTT. This encodes CASRERQGDTQYF.

The gene calls are TRBV7-3 and TRBJ2-3, with 7 bases that match TRBD2. V shed 0 bases, J shed 5 bases, and the junction held 8 bases outside the gene matches. The CDR3 is 16 amino acids. Germline V gene sequence: CDR1 SGHTA, CDR2 FQGTGA. CDR3 DNA: TGTGCCAGCAGCTTAACAGGCGGAGGGGAGGGAGATACGCAGTATTTT. The encoded protein is CASSLTGGGEGDTQYF.

There are a few counts of this clonotype. This chain links TRBV28 with TRBJ2-4; D possibly corresponds to TRBD2 (6 bases). Trimming removed 7 bases at V and 2 bases at J, with 18 bases between. The CDR3 runs 16 residues. Germline V CDR1 and CDR2: MDHEN, SYDVKM. CDR3 in amino acids: CASKLAEQHTKNIQYF. Here the CDR3 DNA reads TGTGCCAGCAAGTTAGCGGAGCAACACACCAAAAACATTCAGTACTTC.

The chain couples TRBV28 to TRBJ2-7, with D hard to call. Germline V lookup: CDR1 MDHEN, CDR2 SYDVKM. V lost 3 bases and J lost 6, with 9 bases in between. This CDR3 region has 12 residues. The CDR3 sequence: CASSFASLEQYF. The CDR3 DNA is TGTGCCAGCAGTTTTGCCTCACTCGAGCAGTACTTC. Complete variable domain (other parts from reference TRBV28 and TRBJ2-7): DVKVTQSSRYLVKRTGEKVFLECVQDMDHENMFWYRQDPGLGLRLIYFSYDVKMKEKGDIPEGYSVSREKKERFSLILESASTNQTSMYLCASSFASLEQYFGPGTRLTVT.

This clonotype was counted a few times. Its ends do not fully match the called genes, so a read error is possible. This chain links TRBV20-1 with TRBJ1-1, with D hard to call. Germline CDR1 is DFQATT and CDR2 is SNEGSKA (reference sequence). The CDR3 is 12 residues long. CDR3 region: CSARDWNTEAFF. Written as DNA, the CDR3 is TGCAGTGCCAGAGACTGGAACACTGAAGCTTTCTTT.

The chain links TRBV30 to TRBJ2-7, with 8 bases fitting TRBD2. There are 18 residues in the CDR3. The V and J ends lost 1 base and 0 bases, in that order; junction bases with no gene match: 14. Per germline, CDR1 GTSNPN and CDR2 SVGIG (reference sequence). The CDR3 DNA follows: TGTGCCTGGAGTGGGGAGAACAATCCCAGCGGGAGCTCCTACGAGCAGTACTTC. Protein product: CAWSGENNPSGSSYEQYF.

The chain joins TRBV20-1 to TRBJ2-5; D is possibly TRBD1 (7 bases). This CDR3 is built from 18 residues. CDR1 is DFQATT, CDR2 SNEGSKA, per germline (reference sequence). The V gene lost 0 bases and the J gene lost 4 bases, with 24 bases spanning the gap. The CDR3, as DNA: TGCAGTGCTAGAGATAAAGGGGGCGCGGGACCCAGGGGAGAGACCCAGTACTTC. This sequence encodes CSARDKGGAGPRGETQYF.

This CDR3 reads CAWGRRLSYNEQFF. For the CDR3, the DNA is TGTGCCTGGGGGAGGCGCCTCTCCTACAATGAGCAGTTCTTC. The V and J genes are TRBV30 and TRBJ2-1; tentative D call: TRBD2 (6 bases). The CDR3 runs to 14 residues. In germline, CDR1 is GTSNPN, CDR2 SVGIG (reference sequence). Trimming took 5 bases from V and 0 from J, leaving 11 bases between them.

V usage is TRBV20-1 and J usage is TRBJ2-7; TRBD2 is a possible D gene (5 bases). The germline V gene has CDR1 DFQATT and CDR2 SNEGSKA (reference sequence). CDR3 length equals 11 residues. The ends were cut back, 3 bases at V and 5 bases at J, with 8 bases in the middle. CDR3: CSASPGNEQYF. CDR3 coding DNA: TGCAGTGCTAGCCCCGGGAACGAGCAGTACTTC.

The chain employs TRBV11-2 and TRBJ2-2; a possible D gene is TRBD1 (6 bases). This CDR3 has 16 residues. Trimming cost V 1 base and J 1 base, with 10 bases left between them. Germline CDR1 reads SGHAT; CDR2 reads FQNNGV. The CDR3 region is CASSLARGQNTGELFF. The CDR3 DNA sequence: TGTGCCAGCAGCTTAGCCAGGGGCCAGAACACCGGGGAGCTGTTTTTT. Supplemented by reference TRBV11-2 and TRBJ2-2, the full variable domain reads EAGVAQSPRYKIIEKRQSVAFWCNPISGHATLYWYQQILGQGPKLLIQFQNNGVVDDSQLPKDRFSAERLKGVDSTLKIQPAKLEDSAVYLCASSLARGQNTGELFFGEGSRLTVL.

In this sample, this clonotype turned up a few times. The chain has TRBV18 and TRBJ2-3; perhaps TRBD2 as D (5 bases). There are 16 residues in the CDR3. Germline V gene data show CDR1 as KGHSH and CDR2 as LQKENI. With 3 bases removed from V and 1 base from J, the gap between germline ends came to 14 bases. CDR3 nucleotides: TGTGCCAGCTCACCCCCTGGGAGCGCGCGCACAGATACGCAGTATTTT. Its protein product is CASSPPGSARTDTQYF.

The rearrangement joins TRBV27 to TRBJ2-1; 8 positions agree with TRBD2. Germline V CDR1 and CDR2: MNHEY, SMNVEV (reference sequence). V shed 6 bases, J shed 8 bases, and the junction held 15 bases outside the gene matches. This CDR3 spans 16 amino acids. The CDR3 sequence is CASSVGASGSGDEQFF. DNA for the CDR3: TGTGCCAGCAGCGTGGGTGCGAGCGGGAGTGGCGATGAGCAGTTCTTC.

The table lists this clonotype with many counts. The CDR3 spells CSAREPERNSYNEQFF. As DNA, the CDR3 is TGCAGTGCTAGAGAACCCGAGCGGAACTCCTACAATGAGCAGTTCTTC. The chain carries TRBV20-1 and TRBJ2-1, with TRBD2 as a possible D gene (5 bases). V lost 0 bases to trimming and J lost 0 bases, with 12 bases between them. The CDR3 has 16 amino acids. The germline CDR1 and CDR2 sequences are DFQATT and SNEGSKA (reference sequence).

There are many counts of this clonotype. The chain links TRBV6-1 to TRBJ1-1; D remains ambiguous. This CDR3 is 15 amino acids long. The V gene lost 6 bases and the J gene lost 0 bases, with 14 bases spanning the gap. CDR1 MNHNS and CDR2 SASEGT come from the germline V gene. The CDR3: CASRQKGRLNTEAFF. The CDR3 region has the DNA TGTGCCAGCAGACAAAAAGGACGGTTGAACACTGAAGCTTTCTTT.

This clonotype was found many times. V and J are TRBV20-1 and TRBJ1-1; no reliable D call. The germline V and J ends were trimmed by 7 bases and 2 bases, with 11 bases remaining between them. The CDR3 totals 12 residues. Germline CDR1 DFQATT, CDR2 SNEGSKA (reference sequence). CDR3 sequence: CSVVGGNTEAFF. Written as DNA, the CDR3 is TGCAGTGTGGTTGGCGGAAACACTGAAGCTTTCTTT.

On this clonotype itself: At one end the junction does not follow the germline gene, possibly because of a read error. This chain uses TRBV9 with TRBJ1-1; D is uncertain. There are 13 residues in the CDR3. The germline CDR1 and CDR2 sequences are SGDLS and YYNGEE. DNA for the CDR3: TGTGCCAGCAGCAGCGGGGTAAACACTGACGCTTTCTTT. It yields the protein CASSSGVNTDAFF.

There are many counts of this clonotype. This sequence joins TRBV11-2 and TRBJ1-1; 7 positions match TRBD1. Germline CDR1 reads SGHAT; CDR2 reads FQNNGV. V was clipped by 5 bases and J by 5 bases; unmatched bases: 8. The length of the CDR3 is 14 residues. In DNA, the CDR3 is TGTGCCAGCAGCGCTCAGGGGGGGGCTACTGAAGCTTTCTTT. Protein sequence: CASSAQGGATEAFF.

In its sample, this clonotype was seen a few times. V and J are TRBV6-1 and TRBJ2-3, with 12 bases matching TRBD2. This CDR3 contains 20 residues. Germline V gene lookup returns CDR1 MNHNS and CDR2 SASEGT. V gave up 3 bases and J gave up 0 bases; unmatched junction bases: 13. The CDR3 DNA follows: TGTGCCAGCAGTGAGCAGGCCCCCACCGGGACTAGCGGGAGCACAGATACGCAGTATTTT. Protein product: CASSEQAPTGTSGSTDTQYF.

The chain links TRBV15 to TRBJ2-1; TRBD1 matches 8 bases. The CDR3 is 16 residues long. Germline V gene lookup returns CDR1 LNHNV and CDR2 YYDKDF (reference sequence). With 0 bases clipped from V and 4 bases from J, the junction kept 5 bases outside the gene matches. The CDR3 nucleotides are TGTGCCACCAGCAGAGATGCAGGGGGCAGTTACAATGAGCAGTTCTTC. Its translation: CATSRDAGGSYNEQFF.

This clonotype was seen a few times. CDR3 sequence: CSVRGNTEAFF. CDR3 coding DNA: TGCAGCGTGAGAGGGAACACTGAAGCTTTCTTT. The gene calls are TRBV29-1 and TRBJ1-1; unclear D gene. Germline V gene sequence: CDR1 SQVTM, CDR2 ANQGSEA. Trimming left V 6 bases short and J 1 base short, with 6 bases between. The CDR3 extends over 11 amino acids.

This clonotype was detected ten times or more. V usage is TRBV12-3 or TRBV12-4 and J usage is TRBJ2-2; weak D call: TRBD2 (6 bases). The V end was cut by 7 bases, the J end by 5 bases, with 20 bases between. There are 16 residues in the CDR3. The CDR3 DNA reads as TGTGCCAGCAAAGTCCGGGAGTTCTTAGGTACCGGGGAGCTGTTTTTT. It yields the protein CASKVREFLGTGELFF.

This chain uses TRBV5-1 with TRBJ1-3; D gene unclear. CDR3 length: 14 residues. Germline-derived CDR1 and CDR2 are SGHRS and YFSETQ. V was cut by 6 bases and J by 0 bases, with 10 bases left in between. The CDR3 protein is CASTDGRSGNTIYF. DNA for the CDR3: TGCGCCAGCACCGACGGCCGCTCTGGAAACACCATATATTTT.

This clonotype was seen many times. V gene TRBV28 combines with J gene TRBJ2-5, with D perhaps TRBD2 (7 bases). Per the germline V gene, CDR1 is MDHEN and CDR2 is SYDVKM. The V gene lost 8 bases and the J gene lost 5 bases, with 18 bases spanning the gap. This CDR3 is built from 14 residues. For the CDR3, the DNA is TGTGCCAGCTACCGGGGGGCCCCGTACGAGACCCAGTACTTC. This codes for CASYRGAPYETQYF.

This clonotype was observed a few times. The chain combines TRBV6-1 with TRBJ1-2; D uncertain. From germline, CDR1 is MNHNS and CDR2 SASEGT. Trimming pared 4 bases from V and 4 bases from J, leaving 16 bases between. The CDR3 sequence is 15 residues long. The CDR3 spells CASSAQQRYLYGYTF. The DNA of the CDR3 is TGTGCCAGCAGTGCCCAGCAACGGTATCTCTATGGCTACACCTTC.